The subject of this entry is one T cell receptor (beta chain). Its antigen specificity is not known. Base qualities are missing; no much larger clone stands one base away. The CDR3 numbers 15 residues from cysteine through phenylalanine. The read is trimmed to its CDR3 DNA, 45 bases read in frame from base 1. A distance of 14 bases separates the germline ends of V and J, which lose 0 bases and 7 bases respectively. The germline V gene provides CDR1 SGDLS and CDR2 YYNGEE. This sample was taken from a study of cytomegalovirus exposure and HLA in healthy donors (dated by TCRdb to about 2017). Regarding the study in general: According to an earlier analysis of around 600 of the donors, some 170 million T cells yielded 117 million unique TCR beta sequences and about 300 Gb of sequence data. Roughly 300 gigabases of sequencing data and 75 million to 85 million unique TCR sequences made up an early release that covered 500 to 650 HLA-typed donors. The genetic ancestry cluster associated with self-reported Caucasian donors included 81% of the approximately 410 genotyped donors. The study aimed to test whether signatures of past pathogen exposure could be identified by cataloging public T cell receptors. The study profiled the T cell repertoires of hundreds of subjects by immunosequencing and related them to cytomegalovirus serostatus. Along with the roughly 610-subject first cohort, a separate validation cohort of over a hundred different subjects was used. High-throughput TCR immunosequencing, statistical association of individual TCRs with disease status, and machine learning were combined to predict cytomegalovirus infection status. A later analysis re-analyzed previously published TCR beta repertoires from 650 to 800 donors and added high-resolution HLA genotyping to study TCR occurrence patterns. In the later analysis, no new phenotypic data were used to find candidate immune exposures; instead, reliance was placed on TCR beta sequences and their occurrence across donors. To decide whether each TCR beta V gene segment behaved as functional or pseudogenic, an earlier analysis of approximately 600 of the donors relied on high-throughput TCR beta sequencing. Donor age, sex, ethnicity and CMV serostatus were collected together with the repertoire data. Genome-wide SNP genotypes for about 55% of the roughly 670 donors were used in a later genetic analysis, which treated that subset as a discovery cohort. Every repertoire in the discovery cohort had been generated on one and the same sequencing platform. HLA typing covered class I and class II loci at four-digit resolution. Typing coverage differed by locus: A, B, C, DRB1 and DQB1 were typed in about 620-630 donors, DQA1 in approximately 520, DPA1 in 600 to 610, and DPB1 in approximately 450. A handful of DR-DQ haplotypes were treated as single units for association and clustering because of strong linkage in the cohort. Among some 400 genotyped donors of the cohort, an average of approximately 200,000 unique TCR beta nucleotide sequences was sequenced per donor, of which approximately 18% were non-productive.

Receptor libraries were prepared by the immunoSEQ multiplex PCR assay. A mixture of 60 forward primers for TCR Vbeta segments and 13 reverse primers for TCR Jbeta segments was used in the multiplex PCR. Amplification of the CDR3 region of rearranged TCR beta genes was performed with a multiplex PCR assay on genomic DNA. The amplified TCR beta libraries were sequenced on the Illumina HiSeq System as 87-base-pair reads. As for the authors' bioinformatics: A later analysis tallied tens of millions of unique TCR beta chains across the 660 or so repertoires, and around 12 million of those chains were shared by two or more donors. Raw reads were error-corrected and collapsed into unique sequences by a nearest-neighbor algorithm in which closely related sequences were merged to remove PCR and sequencing errors. V, D and J gene segments were assigned by aligning CDR3 sequences to IMGT reference sequences. For a sequence to be retained, a match of at least six nucleotides was required to both a V gene segment and a J gene segment. Rearrangements were called productive when the CDR3 lacked stop codons and stayed in frame with V and J; all others were non-productive. Following IMGT convention, CDR3 was defined as the stretch from the second conserved V-encoded cysteine up to the conserved J-encoded phenylalanine. The earlier analysis of about 620 of the donors excluded sequences that lacked an unambiguous match to a single V gene segment. An earlier analysis of some 610 of the donors called V segments functional above 56.7% productive rearrangements and segregating when the between-donor standard deviation exceeded 5%. A statistical classification framework was built to diagnose cytomegalovirus status from the catalog of TCR beta chain sequences. A later analysis assigned V and J genes by comparing TCR nucleotide sequences with IMGT/GENE-DB human TR gene sequences. Using the TCRdist pipeline, a later analysis assigned CDR3 sequences along with most-parsimonious VDJ recombination scenarios. A later analysis defined each TCR beta chain by its CDR3 amino acid sequence plus V-gene family, and excluded reads lacking a unique V-gene family. In a later analysis, some 600 highly shared, low-generation-probability nucleotide sequences were removed to address suspected cross-contamination and a sequencing artifact. For each public chain, a later analysis derived a clonal expansion index from normalized ranks of inferred template counts within each repertoire. Generation probabilities in a later analysis came from a VDJ recombination model fitted to out-of-frame rearrangements, and those results were checked against IGoR. A later analysis scored TCR-TCR, TCR-HLA and TCR-CMV co-occurrence with hypergeometric tests, applying a repertoire-size bias correction to TCR pairs. A later analysis estimated false discovery rates by permuting HLA or CMV assignments 20 times. In a later analysis, co-occurring TCRs were grouped with DBSCAN, and TCRdist sequence similarity was added when clustering was performed within HLA-allele-positive subsets. Repertoires with fewer than 30,000 or more than 120,000 public chains were left out of co-occurrence clustering, as were about five repertoires with anomalous nucleotide sharing. TCRdb provides this immuneACCESS table in a form limited to in-frame rearrangements. Some clones are lacking; in checked studies, under half of them reflect an unresolved V gene, and why the rest are absent is not known. Clone size and V and J calls were adopted from that table, with D and trimming inferred from the DNA. A total of a few hundred thousand clones appear in this sample, approximately 82% of them only once. The ten most abundant clones make up about 0.58% of the sample.

The paper's findings and limits, for the study overall: Most TCR sequences were seen in very few donors, while some public TCRs were found in many individuals. In a later analysis, HLA-associated TCR beta chains were found to be more clonally expanded and to have lower generation probabilities than equally common non-associated chains. Linkage disequilibrium might explain the correlated functional status among segregating V segments, but an unknown experimental factor could not be excluded. Cytomegalovirus status was reported to be diagnosed by the classifier with high specificity and sensitivity in both the original and validation cohorts. Because HLA typing was missing for some donors at each locus, association tests included only the typed subset. The 87-base-pair reads could not distinguish some IMGT-functional V segments, including TRBV6-2 and TRBV6-3, so those segments were excluded. When HLA alleles, especially DR and DQ, strongly co-occurred, TCR associations were difficult to assign to individual alleles. At a false discovery rate of 0.05, a later analysis linked some 17,000 TCR beta sequences to specific HLA alleles. A later genetic analysis associated a missense DCLRE1C variant with V-gene and J-gene trimming of TCR beta chains, and an independent cohort replicated the association. Because counts were too low, about 15 rarely observed V segments, including chromosome 9 orphons, were left out of the earlier analysis of 500 to 650 of the donors. The authors suggested that the approach could potentially be generalized to other disease states and immunological phenotypes. The sequencing pipeline was judged likely to have produced a cluster of highly shared sequence variants as a technical artifact. A later analysis reported that several top co-occurrence clusters appeared linked to parvovirus B19, influenza, CMV and Epstein-Barr virus. Compared with the approximately 720-donor mean, donors in an Asian-associated ancestry cluster had fewer N-insertions in productive TCRs, according to a later genetic analysis. In a later analysis, TCR association rates were found to vary across HLA loci, with the most associated TCRs seen for DRB1 alleles and the fewest for HLA-C alleles. The only immune exposure information available for the cohort was CMV serostatus. The study gave a list of some 150 TCR beta chains associated with cytomegalovirus. In a later analysis, most CMV-associated TCR beta chains were found to appear HLA-restricted, with HLA associations seemingly driven largely by CMV exposure. Roughly uniform sequencing depth across donors was assumed in presence/absence analyses, although this assumption may not hold. Broadly in line with IMGT annotations, most TCR beta V segments showed up in productive rearrangements about 87% or about 30% of the time in an earlier analysis of 450 to 600 of the donors. This cohort had only TCR beta chains sequenced, and the lack of alpha or paired-chain data limited which features could be detected. A further reported finding was that TCR beta sequences accurately predicted the HLA-A and HLA-B alleles for most subjects in the first cohort. In vitro tests confirmed that three of the cytomegalovirus-associated TCR beta chains recognize cytomegalovirus antigens.

The cohort consisted of hundreds of healthy bone marrow donors. At the time of sampling, all cohort members were nominally healthy, though unrecorded immune exposures were likely present. The donor tested CMV seronegative and was one of the 352 seronegative cohort members. A peripheral blood sample was collected from each donor, and TCR beta sequencing was performed on peripheral blood mononuclear cells. The Qiagen DNeasy Blood Extraction Kit was used to extract genomic DNA from the blood cell samples. Sequenced sample: PBMCs. The chain was built from TRBV9 and TRBJ2-1, and perhaps TRBD1 as D gene, on 6 matching bases. The sequence was collected from a woman aged 40 to 49 in good health and CMV-seronegative. The sequenced DNA is TGTGCCAGCAGCGTAGGGGACATCCCGGGGAATGAGCAGTTCTTC. Protein translation: CASSVGDIPGNEQFF.